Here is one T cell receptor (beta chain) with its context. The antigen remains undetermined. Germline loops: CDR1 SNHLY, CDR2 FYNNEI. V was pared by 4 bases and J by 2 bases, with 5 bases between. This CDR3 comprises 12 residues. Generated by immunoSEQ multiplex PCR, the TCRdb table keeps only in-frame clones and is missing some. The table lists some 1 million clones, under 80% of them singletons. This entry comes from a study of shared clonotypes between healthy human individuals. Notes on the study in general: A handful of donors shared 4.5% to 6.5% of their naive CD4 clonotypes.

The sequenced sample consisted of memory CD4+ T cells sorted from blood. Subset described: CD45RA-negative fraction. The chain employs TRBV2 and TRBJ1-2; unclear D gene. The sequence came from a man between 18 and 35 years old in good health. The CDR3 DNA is TGTGCCAGCAGTGGTGACAACTATGGCTACACCTTC. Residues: CASSGDNYGYTF.